The 28 T cell receptor beta chains below all came from one sample that was sequenced in a study of cytotoxic CD8 clonotypes in ibrutinib-treated CLL (dated by TCRdb to about 2021). Libraries were prepared through the immunoSEQ multiplex PCR assay. In its TCRdb copy, this immuneACCESS table keeps in-frame sequences only and misses some clones. Where compared with another copy, unresolved V genes explain less than half of these, and the others have no known cause. Here the sample has 140,000 to 150,000 clones; about 78% occur a single time. The leading ten clones occupy 4.5% to 6.5% of the sample. The sample's time point label, decoded: approximately 2 years on ibrutinib. Specimen: PBMCs, collected after 24 months of ibrutinib treatment. The receptor set was obtained from a human donor with chronic lymphocytic leukemia.

The chain is built from TRBV10-3 and TRBJ2-2; 7 bases are a match to TRBD2. V shed 6 bases and J 5 bases; nucleotides not matched to a gene: 9. The CDR3 totals 15 residues. Germline CDR1 and CDR2: ENHRY and SYGVKD. This chain's CDR3 is CAISESGIGTGELFF. The CDR3 DNA reads TGTGCCATCAGCGAAAGCGGGATAGGGACCGGGGAGCTGTTTTTT.

The genes are TRBV18 and TRBJ1-1; no clear D gene. V lost 0 bases, J lost 3 bases, and 14 bases lay in between. This CDR3 is 16 amino acids long. CDR1 KGHSH and CDR2 LQKENI come from the germline V gene. The CDR3 is CASSPPRGGWDTEAFF. The CDR3 nucleotides are TGTGCCAGCTCACCACCACGTGGAGGTTGGGACACTGAAGCTTTCTTT.

This chain links TRBV18 with TRBJ1-2; 9 nucleotides match TRBD1. The V gene's germline CDR1 is KGHSH and CDR2 LQKENI. Trimming took 2 bases from V and 3 from J; bases not matched to a gene: 10. The CDR3 totals 17 residues. CDR3 sequence (DNA): TGTGCCAGCTCACCAACACCGGGACAGGGCTTGGACTATGGCTACACCTTC. This gives the protein CASSPTPGQGLDYGYTF.

The chain links TRBV30 to TRBJ2-3; possibly TRBD1 for D (5 bases). Trimming took off 5 bases at V and 10 bases at J, with 13 bases between the two ends. Germline CDR1 and CDR2: GTSNPN and SVGIG (reference sequence). This CDR3 has 11 residues. CDR3 loop: CAWDGARAQYF. DNA of the CDR3: TGTGCCTGGGACGGCGCCAGGGCGCAGTATTTT.

This clone is a singleton in its sample. Here the CDR3 DNA reads TGCGCCAGCAGCTTGGGCCGAGGACGGCTCTCTGGAAACACCATATATTTT. Translated, it gives CASSLGRGRLSGNTIYF. The gene calls are TRBV5-1 and TRBJ1-3; D gene uncertain. Germline lookup yields CDR1 SGHRS and CDR2 YFSETQ. V gave up 0 bases and J gave up 0 bases, with 13 bases separating them. This CDR3 contains 17 residues.

The V call is TRBV5-1, the J call TRBJ2-1, with D unclear. Germline V gene lookup returns CDR1 SGHRS and CDR2 YFSETQ. The germline V and J ends were trimmed by 3 bases and 4 bases, with 11 bases remaining between them. The CDR3 is 14 residues long. The chain's CDR3 is CASSSEMGYNEQFF. CDR3 bases: TGCGCCAGCAGCTCCGAGATGGGGTACAATGAGCAGTTCTTC.

Comments on this clone: A much larger clone lies a single base off, so this may be a read error. The genes are TRBV7-2 and TRBJ2-2; no reliable D call. The CDR3 contains 13 residues. Germline assignment: CDR1 SGHTA and CDR2 FQGNSA. Between the trimmed V and J ends, which lost 1 base and 2 bases, there was a span of 2 bases. In DNA, the CDR3 is TGTGCCAGCAGCTTAGGAAACACCGGGGAGCTGTTTTTT. Translated: CASSLGNTGELFF.

This sequence joins TRBV6-5 and TRBJ1-6; D is unresolved. The CDR3 contains 13 residues. In germline, CDR1 is MNHEY, CDR2 SVGAGI. V was cut by 7 bases and J by 6 bases, with 10 bases left in between. CDR3 region: CASTRSLNSPLHF. Here the CDR3 DNA reads TGTGCCAGCACCCGGTCCCTTAATTCACCCCTCCACTTT.

The rearrangement links TRBV11-3 to TRBJ2-1, with D maybe TRBD2 (6 bases). Germline V gene sequence: CDR1 SGHNT, CDR2 YENEEA. The V and J ends lost 2 bases and 3 bases respectively, with 11 bases between them. The CDR3 has 15 amino acids. CDR3 coding DNA: TGTGCCAGCAGCTTACGGACGGGACTCTACAATGAGCAGTTCTTC. This translates into CASSLRTGLYNEQFF.

The chain recombines TRBV28 with TRBJ2-1; D is ambiguous. The V gene lost 3 bases and the J gene lost 7 bases, with 13 bases spanning the gap. The CDR3 consists of 14 residues. Germline V gene data show CDR1 as MDHEN and CDR2 as SYDVKM. The CDR3 protein is CASSFPGLVNEQFF. DNA of the CDR3: TGTGCCAGCAGTTTTCCTGGGCTTGTGAATGAGCAGTTCTTC.

The J gene is TRBJ2-5, the V gene TRBV11-3; D assignment may be TRBD1 or TRBD2 (6 bases each). Germline CDR1 reads SGHNT; CDR2 reads YENEEA. CDR3 size: 12 residues. Trimming removed 4 bases from V and 10 bases from J, with 13 bases in between. CDR3 bases: TGTGCCAGCAGCTCCCCGGAGGGGGTCCAGTACTTC. Its protein product is CASSSPEGVQYF.

As DNA, the CDR3 is TGTGCCAGCAGAGGCTCCTATAATTCACCCCTCCACTTT. This translates into CASRGSYNSPLHF. The chain combines TRBV6-5 with TRBJ1-6; D not resolved. The V end lost 6 bases, the J end lost 0 bases, and 3 bases lay between the germline ends. CDR3 length equals 13 residues. Per the germline V gene, CDR1 is MNHEY and CDR2 is SVGAGI.

V is TRBV18 and J is TRBJ2-3; the match to TRBD2 covers 7 bases. CDR1 KGHSH and CDR2 LQKENI come from the germline V gene. This CDR3 is 14 amino acids long. Trimming removed 2 bases from V and 4 bases from J; junction bases left unmatched: 3. The DNA for the CDR3 is TGTGCCAGCTCACCAGGGGGGGTCGCAGATACGCAGTATTTT. This gives the protein CASSPGGVADTQYF.

This clone was recorded at least ten times. This sequence joins TRBV30 and TRBJ1-2, with D uncertain. Germline V gene lookup returns CDR1 GTSNPN and CDR2 SVGIG (reference sequence). The CDR3 covers 11 residues. Trimming removed 4 bases at V and 8 bases at J, with 11 bases between. The CDR3 loop is CAWNRGGGYTF. CDR3 DNA: TGTGCCTGGAACCGAGGCGGGGGCTACACCTTC.

The V gene is TRBV5-6, the J gene TRBJ2-7, with 13 bases matching TRBD2. CDR1 is SGHDT, CDR2 YYEEEE, per germline. The CDR3 runs 15 residues. V was clipped by 4 bases and J by 4 bases; unmatched bases: 5. The CDR3 loop reads CASSVSGLAGYEQYF. The CDR3 DNA is TGTGCCAGCAGCGTCTCGGGACTAGCGGGGTACGAGCAGTACTTC.

V gene TRBV28 combines with J gene TRBJ1-2; no firm D call. In germline, CDR1 is MDHEN, CDR2 SYDVKM. This CDR3 contains 15 residues. V was shortened by 6 bases and J by 4 bases, with 18 bases between the two germline ends. CDR3 loop: CASSLPVQLSYGYTF. As DNA, the CDR3 is TGTGCCAGCAGCCTGCCGGTGCAGTTGAGCTATGGCTACACCTTC.

The chain carries TRBV7-2 and TRBJ2-7; 9 bases align to TRBD2. V dropped 5 bases and J dropped 7; count of bases not matched to a gene: 6. Germline CDR1 and CDR2: SGHTA and FQGNSA. The CDR3 totals 13 residues. The CDR3 DNA follows: TGTGCCAGCAGCCCCGCGGGGGGGCGTGAGCAGTACTTC. Translation gives CASSPAGGREQYF.

The chain recombines TRBV19 with TRBJ1-2; no clear D gene. Trimming removed 4 bases at V and 7 bases at J, with 10 bases between. The CDR3 is made up of 12 amino acids. Germline CDR1 reads LNHDA; CDR2 reads SQIVND (reference sequence). CDR3 sequence: CASSTPPIGYTF. CDR3 coding DNA: TGTGCCAGTAGTACCCCCCCGATTGGCTACACCTTC.

In its sample, this clone was seen a few times. V gene TRBV25-1 combines with J gene TRBJ1-1; TRBD1 matches 8 bases. This CDR3 contains 13 residues. The germline CDR1 and CDR2 sequences are MGHDK and SYGVNS. The J segment lost 7 bases and the V segment lost 1 base, leaving 2 bases of the junction unmatched. The CDR3 nucleotides are TGTGCCAGCAGTGAATTTACAGGGGGTGAAGCTTTCTTT. Translation gives CASSEFTGGEAFF.

The chain couples TRBV7-9 to TRBJ2-1; the D call may be TRBD1 or TRBD2 (5 bases each). The V end was cut by 7 bases, the J end by 0 bases, with 13 bases between. Germline CDR1 reads SEHNR; CDR2 reads FQNEAQ (reference sequence). CDR3 length equals 15 residues. For the CDR3, the DNA is TGTGCCAGCACCCCCTGGGGGAGCTCCTACAATGAGCAGTTCTTC. This codes for CASTPWGSSYNEQFF. The full variable domain, in which reference TRBV7-9 and TRBJ2-1 provide the parts outside the CDR3, is DTGVSQNPRHKITKRGQNVTFRCDPISEHNRLYWYRQTLGQGPEFLTYFQNEAQLEKSRLLSDRFSAERPKGSFSTLEIQRTEQGDSAMYLCASTPWGSSYNEQFFGPGTRLTVL.

This clone was seen more than once but under ten times. This sequence joins TRBV7-3 and TRBJ1-6; D is perhaps TRBD1 (5 bases). This CDR3 is built from 13 residues. The V end lost 3 bases, the J end lost 7 bases, and 7 bases lay between the germline ends. Per the germline V gene, CDR1 is SGHTA and CDR2 is FQGTGA. For the CDR3, the DNA is TGTGCCAGCAGCTTGGGGCCCAATTCACCCCTCCACTTT. It yields the protein CASSLGPNSPLHF.

V gene TRBV4-3 combines with J gene TRBJ1-6, with D possibly matching TRBD1 (5 bases). The CDR3 is 16 residues long. V gave up 0 bases and J gave up 4 bases, with 10 bases separating them. Germline-derived CDR1 and CDR2 are LGHNA and YSLEER. The CDR3 reads CASSQDGGVYNSPLHF. The CDR3 DNA follows: TGCGCCAGCAGCCAAGATGGGGGGGTATATAATTCACCCCTCCACTTT.

By its share, this clone is medium-sized. The chain links TRBV5-6 to TRBJ2-7, with D possibly matching TRBD2 (5 bases). Trimming cost V 4 bases and J 4 bases, with 6 bases left between them. The CDR3 runs to 11 residues. Germline V gene lookup returns CDR1 SGHDT and CDR2 YYEEEE. CDR3 amino acids: CASSREYEQYF. Written as DNA, the CDR3 is TGTGCCAGCAGCAGGGAGTACGAGCAGTACTTC.

This chain joins TRBV7-2 and TRBJ2-2; D gene uncertain. Looked up from germline, CDR1 is SGHTA and CDR2 is FQGNSA. Trimming took off 4 bases at V and 1 base at J, with 7 bases between the two ends. CDR3 length: 14 residues. CDR3 in amino acids: CASSSRQNTGELFF. CDR3 nucleotide sequence: TGTGCCAGCAGCTCGCGACAGAACACCGGGGAGCTGTTTTTT.

The chain is built from TRBV9 and TRBJ2-6; unclear D gene. The CDR3 is 15 residues long. CDR1 and CDR2 from the germline V gene are SGDLS and YYNGEE. V dropped 0 bases and J dropped 0 bases, with 4 bases sitting between them. CDR3 amino acids: CASSVDPSGANVLTF. DNA for the CDR3: TGTGCCAGCAGCGTAGACCCCTCTGGGGCCAACGTCCTGACTTTC.

V and J are TRBV20-1 and TRBJ1-4; D is uncertain. CDR1 and CDR2 from the germline V gene are DFQATT and SNEGSKA (reference sequence). V was pared by 3 bases and J by 7 bases, with 6 bases between. CDR3 length: 11 amino acids. The CDR3 DNA reads TGCAGTGCTAGGGGTGTTGAAAAACTGTTTTTT. It yields the protein CSARGVEKLFF.

This clone was picked up one time. The V call is TRBV7-2, the J call TRBJ2-7; 9 bases match TRBD2. Germline CDR1 is SGHTA and CDR2 is FQGNSA. After removal of 5 bases from V and 4 bases from J, the junction contained 6 bases not matched to a gene. This CDR3 region has 14 residues. The CDR3 sequence: CASSPAGGPYEQYF. The CDR3 nucleotides read TGTGCCAGCAGCCCAGCGGGGGGCCCTTACGAGCAGTACTTC.

V and J are TRBV5-1 and TRBJ2-1; D is ambiguous. V was shortened by 7 bases and J by 10 bases, with 21 bases between the two germline ends. The CDR3 spans 14 residues. Germline lookup yields CDR1 SGHRS and CDR2 YFSETQ. The CDR3 nucleotides are TGCGCCAGCCGACCCGGCCTCGAGGCCTGGGAGCAGTTCTTC. Translated: CASRPGLEAWEQFF.